One T cell receptor (beta chain) is described in this entry. No antigen is known for it. Trimming shortened V by 5 bases and J by 6 bases, and 16 bases separated the two germline ends. This CDR3 comprises 14 residues. CDR1 is SGHTA, CDR2 FQGNSA, per germline. These data are taken from a study of response to subunit inactivated influenza vaccine. The study's findings and limits: The authors suggested that every seasonal influenza vaccination recruits few new T cells.

TCRdb re-called the RT-PCR reads through MiXCR, storing one row per CDR3 protein. The sample has around 760,000 distinct CDR3 sequences, roughly 13% seen once; the top ten hold 6% to 7%. This receptor was identified in a man aged 50-60 years who received an inactivated influenza vaccine. V is TRBV7-2 and J is TRBJ1-1; D possibly corresponds to TRBD1 (5 bases). Sequencing was performed on PBMCs from blood, taken around 15 days before vaccination. The CDR3 region has the DNA TGTGCCAGCAGCCCCGGACACTCTAACCCTGAAGCTTTCTTT. Protein sequence: CASSPGHSNPEAFF. The complete variable domain, with remaining parts taken from reference TRBV7-2 and TRBJ1-1, reads GAGVSQSPSNKVTEKGKDVELRCDPISGHTALYWYRQSLGQGLEFLIYFQGNSAPDKSGLPSDRFSAERTGGSVSTLTIQRTQQEDSAVYLCASSPGHSNPEAFFGQGTRLTVV.